This TCR beta chain was found in a study of shared clonotypes between healthy human individuals. Study-level results: Generally, naive subsets (rather than memory subsets) showed larger estimated richness.

Adult donors, all healthy and HIV-negative, had no recent acute infections or vaccinations. Division of CD4+ cells produced a CD45RA+ naive subset and a CD45RA-negative memory subset. The CDR3 has 15 residues. Germline V gene sequence: CDR1 SGDLS, CDR2 YYNGEE. V was clipped by 2 bases and J by 4 bases; unmatched bases: 7. Profiling relied on immunoSEQ multiplex PCR, and the TCRdb table lists in-frame clones only, not all of them. The sample has millions of clones, approximately 92% seen once. A remark on this clone: Its antigen is unidentified.

The sequence was collected from a man aged 18-30 years in good health. Input material: naive CD4+ T cells sorted from blood. Subset denoted: CD45RA+ positively selected. V and J are TRBV9 and TRBJ2-5, with TRBD2 matching over 8 bases. This CDR3 is CASSVQAGVGETQYF. The CDR3, as DNA: TGTGCCAGCAGCGTTCAAGCGGGAGTGGGAGAGACCCAGTACTTC.